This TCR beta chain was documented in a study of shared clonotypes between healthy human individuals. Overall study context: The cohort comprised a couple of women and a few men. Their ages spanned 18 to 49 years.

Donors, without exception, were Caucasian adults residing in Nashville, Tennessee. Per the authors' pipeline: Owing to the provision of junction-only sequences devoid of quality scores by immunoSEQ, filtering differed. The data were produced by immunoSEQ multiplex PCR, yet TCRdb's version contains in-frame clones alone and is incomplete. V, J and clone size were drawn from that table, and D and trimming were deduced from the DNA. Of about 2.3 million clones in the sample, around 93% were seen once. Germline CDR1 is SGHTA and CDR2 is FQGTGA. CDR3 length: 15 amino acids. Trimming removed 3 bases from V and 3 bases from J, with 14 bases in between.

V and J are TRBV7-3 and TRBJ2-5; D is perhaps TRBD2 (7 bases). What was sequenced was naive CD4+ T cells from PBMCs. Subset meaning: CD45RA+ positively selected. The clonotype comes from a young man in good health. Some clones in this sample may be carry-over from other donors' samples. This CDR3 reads CASSLNGGAEETQYF. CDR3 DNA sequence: TGTGCCAGCAGCTTGAATGGGGGGGCAGAAGAGACCCAGTACTTC.